The clone carrying this TCR beta chain was seen ten or more times. Construction of the TCRbeta library involved unique molecular identifiers. MiXCR was run by TCRdb on the PCR reads, yielding one entry per CDR3 protein. The table records about 110,000 distinct CDR3 sequences, 10% of them present only once. The CDR3 runs to 15 residues. Trimming cost V 5 bases and J 4 bases; bases outside gene matches: 8. CDR1 and CDR2 from the germline V gene are SGHRS and YFSETQ. The data were obtained in a study of T-cell reconstitution after alpha-beta-depleted transplantation in children. This sequence was found in a human donor who donated a stem cell graft to a child with acute lymphoblastic leukemia. The starting material was PBMCs from the stem cell graft donor, obtained from the stem cell graft. The chain couples TRBV5-1 to TRBJ2-2, with 7 bases matching TRBD1. The CDR3 protein is CASSLDRKLTGELFF. Here the CDR3 DNA reads TGCGCCAGCAGTCTGGACAGGAAGCTCACCGGGGAGCTGTTTTTT.